This entry lists 4 T cell receptor beta chains sequenced from one sample in a study of regulatory T cells in long-lasting Graves disease. Time point of the sample: persistent/refractory GD, antithyroid drugs over 5 years with positive TRAb. With RNA extracted from PBMCs as input, the TCR library was made. Arm-PCR of CDR3 regions and iRepertoire HTBI primers were the basis on which TCR beta libraries were built. In TCRdb, the multiplex PCR reads were re-called with MiXCR into one record per CDR3 protein. The table shows roughly 360,000 distinct CDR3 sequences, with less than 30% occurring only once. Sequenced here: peripheral blood mononuclear cells (PBMCs), sampled when the disease was refractory, from a patient treated with antithyroid drugs. The source of these receptors is a woman between 35 and 50 years old with Graves disease.

In its sample, this clonotype was seen many times. This chain links TRBV29-1 with TRBJ2-5; D possibly corresponds to TRBD1 (5 bases). The CDR3 extends over 13 amino acids. Germline CDR1 and CDR2: SQVTM and ANQGSEA. Deletions cut 7 bases from V and 6 bases from J, with 18 bases between. The CDR3 protein is CSAATLDSQTQYF. Written as DNA, the CDR3 is TGCAGCGCCGCGACTTTAGACAGCCAGACCCAGTACTTC.

This clonotype was recorded at least ten times. The CDR3 bases are TGCAGTGCTGGCCACGGGGAGACCCAGTACTTC. Its protein product is CSAGHGETQYF. V gene TRBV20-1 combines with J gene TRBJ2-5; D is unclear. CDR1 and CDR2 from the germline V gene are DFQATT and SNEGSKA (reference sequence). Trimming took off 5 bases at V and 5 bases at J, with 9 bases between the two ends. This CDR3 contains 11 residues.

In its sample, this clonotype was seen a few times. This rearrangement joins TRBV10-2 to TRBJ2-7; 7 bases are shared with TRBD2. CDR1 is WSHSY, CDR2 SAAADI, per germline. CDR3 size: 14 residues. V trimming: 6 bases; J trimming: 0 bases; junction bases outside the gene matches: 5. The CDR3 DNA sequence: TGCGCCAGCAGGGTCGGCGGGAGCTCCTACGAGCAGTACTTC. Encoded protein: CASRVGGSSYEQYF.

In its sample, this clonotype was seen many times. The chain combines TRBV28 with TRBJ2-7; D remains unclear. Germline CDR1 MDHEN, CDR2 SYDVKM. There are 14 residues in the CDR3. The V end was cut by 1 base, the J end by 3 bases, with 10 bases between. CDR3 protein: CASSLLRRFYEQYF. The CDR3 bases are TGTGCCAGCAGTTTATTGAGACGATTCTACGAGCAGTACTTC.